These 28 T cell receptor beta chains share one sample of origin, sequenced in a study of CD8+CD57+ T cells in acquired aplastic anemia. Patients chosen for sequencing had CD8+CD57+ cells that had expanded, as shown by flow cytometry. CDR3 and TCR beta VDJ profiling relied on genomic DNA as the template. A single record per CDR3 protein comes from TCRdb applying MiXCR to the reads. The sample shows 200,000 to 250,000 distinct CDR3 sequences, 50% to 70% of them seen only once. The source material was sorted CD4+, CD8+, or CD8+CD57+ T cells (not recorded which) from PBMCs. These receptors all stem from a human donor with aplastic anemia.

A few counts support this clonotype. V usage is TRBV10-3 and J usage is TRBJ1-2; D unclear. The CDR3 sequence is 12 residues long. In germline, CDR1 is ENHRY, CDR2 SYGVKD. Trimming stripped 8 bases from V and 2 bases from J, with 9 bases between. This CDR3 is CAIFKGNYGYTF. DNA for the CDR3: TGTGCCATCTTCAAGGGCAACTATGGCTACACCTTC.

Turning to this clonotype: This clone may be a read error of a much larger clone one base away. The V and J genes are TRBV2 and TRBJ2-3; 8 nucleotides line up with TRBD2. Germline values: CDR1 SNHLY, CDR2 FYNNEI. With V trimmed by 5 bases and J by 2 bases, 9 bases remained unmatched. The CDR3 sequence is 16 residues long. The DNA for the CDR3 is TGTGCCAGCAGTCTTAGAGCGGGGGAACACACAGATACGCAGTATTTT. Translation: CASSLRAGEHTDTQYF.

The CDR3 DNA is TGTGCCAGCTCACCATCCAGGAATGAGCAGTTCTTC. This sequence encodes CASSPSRNEQFF. The rearrangement joins TRBV18 to TRBJ2-1; D is unresolved. Germline CDR1 reads KGHSH; CDR2 reads LQKENI. V was pared by 2 bases and J by 7 bases, with 6 bases between. This CDR3 is 12 amino acids long.

The V call is TRBV15, the J call TRBJ2-5; D possibly corresponds to TRBD2 (5 bases). The CDR3 length is 15 residues. The V end was cut by 1 base, the J end by 3 bases, with 12 bases between. The V gene's germline CDR1 is LNHNV and CDR2 YYDKDF (reference sequence). For the CDR3, the DNA is TGTGCCACCAGCAGAGGGGGTACTAGGGAAGAGACCCAGTACTTC. Translated, it gives CATSRGGTREETQYF.

J is TRBJ1-1 and V is TRBV7-9; weak D call: TRBD1 (5 bases). This CDR3 contains 15 residues. From germline, CDR1 is SEHNR and CDR2 FQNEAQ (reference sequence). The V gene lost 6 bases and the J gene lost 1 base, with 15 bases spanning the gap. CDR3 protein: CASRGKGLRNTEAFF. Here the CDR3 DNA reads TGTGCCAGCAGAGGTAAGGGGTTGAGGAACACTGAAGCTTTCTTT. Supplemented by reference TRBV7-9 and TRBJ1-1, the full variable domain reads DTGVSQNPRHKITKRGQNVTFRCDPISEHNRLYWYRQTLGQGPEFLTYFQNEAQLEKSRLLSDRFSAERPKGSFSTLEIQRTEQGDSAMYLCASRGKGLRNTEAFFGQGTRLTVV.

The chain employs TRBV19 and TRBJ1-4; 9 bases fit TRBD1. The CDR3 consists of 14 residues. V dropped 6 bases and J dropped 6; count of bases not matched to a gene: 5. Germline V gives CDR1 LNHDA, CDR2 SQIVND (reference sequence). CDR3 DNA sequence: TGTGCCAGTAGCCCGACAGGGGGTGATGAAAAACTGTTTTTT. It yields the protein CASSPTGGDEKLFF.

The rearrangement joins TRBV2 to TRBJ1-5; perhaps TRBD1 as D (5 bases). Germline V lookup: CDR1 SNHLY, CDR2 FYNNEI. The CDR3 runs 15 residues. The V gene lost 2 bases and the J gene lost 7 bases, with 15 bases spanning the gap. This chain's CDR3 is CASSERGGRWQPQHF. The CDR3 DNA reads as TGTGCCAGCAGTGAAAGGGGCGGGCGGTGGCAGCCCCAGCATTTT. The full variable domain, completed using reference TRBV2 and TRBJ1-5, is EPEVTQTPSHQVTQMGQEVILRCVPISNHLYFYWYRQILGQKVEFLVSFYNNEISEKSEIFDDQFSVERPDGSNFTLKIRSTKLEDSAMYFCASSERGGRWQPQHFGDGTRLSIL.

The V gene is TRBV28, the J gene TRBJ2-3; D remains unclear. CDR1 and CDR2 (germline): MDHEN, SYDVKM. The ends were cut back, 5 bases at V and 6 bases at J, with 12 bases in the middle. This CDR3 comprises 13 residues. The CDR3 DNA reads TGTGCCAGCAGTCTCCTCTCGAGGGATACGCAGTATTTT. Residues: CASSLLSRDTQYF.

This clonotype appeared a single time. As DNA, the CDR3 is TGTGCCAGCACTTCAGAAGGGGCGCGGAACACTGAAGCTTTCTTT. Translation: CASTSEGARNTEAFF. The chain joins TRBV5-8 to TRBJ2-2; tentative D call: TRBD1 (5 bases). The DNA end is a closer match to TRBJ1-1, so the J assignment may be wrong. The CDR3 is made up of 15 amino acids. The germline gives CDR1 SGHTS, CDR2 YDEGEE.

This clonotype was picked up a small number of times. The genes are TRBV19 and TRBJ1-1; TRBD1 is a possible D gene (5 bases). The V end lost 1 base, the J end lost 1 base, and 7 bases lay between the germline ends. The CDR3 extends over 14 amino acids. Looked up from germline, CDR1 is LNHDA and CDR2 is SQIVND (reference sequence). In DNA, the CDR3 is TGTGCCAGTAGTATAGGACAGAGGAACACTGAAGCTTTCTTT. This gives the protein CASSIGQRNTEAFF.

This chain joins TRBV4-1 and TRBJ2-6; D gene uncertain. CDR3 length: 12 residues. Germline V gives CDR1 MGHRA, CDR2 YSYEKL. V dropped 3 bases and J dropped 4 bases, with 1 base sitting between them. CDR3 sequence (DNA): TGCGCCAGCAGCCAGGGGGCCAACGTCCTGACTTTC. Translated: CASSQGANVLTF.

The table lists this clonotype with a few counts. The CDR3 DNA reads TGTGCCAGCAGTCCATCCGCTCCAGATACGCAGTATTTT. Protein product: CASSPSAPDTQYF. The chain combines TRBV25-1 with TRBJ2-3; D unclear. Germline assignment: CDR1 MGHDK and CDR2 SYGVNS. The V and J ends lost 5 bases and 4 bases respectively, with 10 bases between them. The CDR3 totals 13 residues.

The CDR3 sequence is CASSSSPQGQAFF. CDR3 nucleotides: TGTGCCAGCAGTTCCTCTCCACAGGGACAAGCTTTCTTT. The rearrangement joins TRBV12-3 or TRBV12-4 to TRBJ1-1; a possible D gene is TRBD1 (6 bases). V was trimmed by 4 bases and J by 9 bases, leaving 15 bases between them. This CDR3 contains 13 residues.

V usage is TRBV15 and J usage is TRBJ2-1; 8 bases match TRBD1. With V trimmed by 3 bases and J by 9 bases, 4 bases remained unmatched. CDR1 and CDR2 from the germline V gene are LNHNV and YYDKDF (reference sequence). CDR3 length: 13 amino acids. As DNA, the CDR3 is TGTGCCACCAGCAGCTATACAGGGGGTGAGCAGTTCTTC. It is translated as CATSSYTGGEQFF. The entire variable domain, with the rest obtained from reference TRBV15 and TRBJ2-1, is as follows: DAMVIQNPRYQVTQFGKPVTLSCSQTLNHNVMYWYQQKSSQAPKLLFHYYDKDFNNEADTPDNFQSRRPNTSFCFLDIRSPGLGDTAMYLCATSSYTGGEQFFGPGTRLTVL.

The chain has TRBV24-1 and TRBJ2-1; TRBD2 matches at 10 bases. Germline V CDR1 and CDR2: KGHDR, SFDVKD. The V segment lost 9 bases and the J segment 1 base; nucleotides outside the gene matches: 5. There are 15 residues in the CDR3. The CDR3 DNA reads TGTGCCACCCGGACTAGCGGCCCTTCCTACAATGAGCAGTTCTTC. Translated, it gives CATRTSGPSYNEQFF.

The V and J genes are TRBV7-2 and TRBJ2-7, with no clear D. Germline V gene lookup returns CDR1 SGHTA and CDR2 FQGNSA. Trimming removed 4 bases at V and 7 bases at J, with 11 bases between. The CDR3 has 12 residues. CDR3 amino acids: CASSSSGFEQYF. CDR3 in DNA: TGTGCCAGCAGCTCCTCCGGGTTTGAGCAGTACTTC.

As regards this clonotype: Compared with germline, one end of the junction differs, possibly owing to a read error. The chain employs TRBV7-9 and TRBJ2-2; TRBD2 is a possible D gene (5 bases). Germline-derived CDR1 and CDR2 are SEHNR and FQNEAQ (reference sequence). The CDR3 totals 14 residues. Here the CDR3 reads CASTLEANTGELLF. CDR3 bases: TGTGCCAGCACACTAGAAGCGAACACCGGGGAGCTGTTGTTT.

This CDR3 is CASSLRGRGFYEQYF. For the CDR3, the DNA is TGTGCCAGCAGCTTGCGGGGGCGTGGATTCTACGAGCAGTACTTC. This rearrangement joins TRBV2 to TRBJ2-7, with TRBD2 as a possible D gene (7 bases). V lost 6 bases and J lost 3, with 18 bases in between. From germline, CDR1 is SNHLY and CDR2 FYNNEI. CDR3 length equals 15 residues. The variable domain in full, with the rest retrieved from reference TRBV2 and TRBJ2-7, is EPEVTQTPSHQVTQMGQEVILRCVPISNHLYFYWYRQILGQKVEFLVSFYNNEISEKSEIFDDQFSVERPDGSNFTLKIRSTKLEDSAMYFCASSLRGRGFYEQYFGPGTRLTVT.

The chain joins TRBV7-3 to TRBJ2-5, with 8 bases fitting TRBD2. The V gene end was trimmed by 5 bases and the J gene end by 3 bases; junction bases not matched to a gene: 8. The CDR3 covers 15 residues. Germline CDR1 reads SGHTA; CDR2 reads FQGTGA. The CDR3: CASSASGGPEETQYF. The CDR3 nucleotides read TGTGCCAGCAGCGCCAGCGGGGGTCCAGAAGAGACCCAGTACTTC.

V usage is TRBV7-6 and J usage is TRBJ1-1; D is uncertain. Looked up from germline, CDR1 is SGHVS and CDR2 is FNYEAQ. CDR3 length: 14 amino acids. Trimming pared 6 bases from V and 3 bases from J, leaving 14 bases between. The CDR3 is CASSPSARDTEAFF. DNA for the CDR3: TGTGCCAGCAGTCCCAGTGCGCGGGACACTGAAGCTTTCTTT.

This clonotype came up many times. The chain is built from TRBV5-8 and TRBJ2-2; D ambiguous. The V end was cut by 0 bases, the J end by 0 bases, with 9 bases between. The germline V gene encodes CDR1 SGHTS and CDR2 YDEGEE. The CDR3 is 16 amino acids. The CDR3 here is CASSLAWFANTGELFF. Written as DNA, the CDR3 is TGTGCCAGCAGCTTGGCCTGGTTCGCGAACACCGGGGAGCTGTTTTTT.

J is TRBJ1-1 and V is TRBV9; 7 nucleotides line up with TRBD1. Germline CDR1 and CDR2: SGDLS and YYNGEE. With V trimmed by 0 bases and J by 0 bases, 5 bases remained unmatched. The CDR3 covers 16 residues. CDR3 sequence reads: CASSVGAGGVNTEAFF. The CDR3 nucleotides read TGTGCCAGCAGCGTAGGGGCAGGGGGTGTGAACACTGAAGCTTTCTTT.

The chain links TRBV5-1 to TRBJ2-1; D call uncertain. This CDR3 is built from 15 residues. Germline V lookup: CDR1 SGHRS, CDR2 YFSETQ. V lost 5 bases and J lost 0, with 12 bases in between. The CDR3 sequence: CASRPDPSSYNEQFF. CDR3 in DNA: TGCGCCAGCAGACCCGACCCAAGCTCCTACAATGAGCAGTTCTTC. Based on the CDR3 plus reference TRBV5-1 and TRBJ2-1, the full variable domain is KAGVTQTPRYLIKTRGQQVTLSCSPISGHRSVSWYQQTPGQGLQFLFEYFSETQRNKGNFPGRFSGRQFSNSRSEMNVSTLELGDSALYLCASRPDPSSYNEQFFGPGTRLTVL.

The chain is built from TRBV11-1 and TRBJ1-1, with D uncertain. CDR1 SGHAT and CDR2 FQDESV come from the germline V gene (reference sequence). The germline V and J ends were trimmed by 5 bases and 4 bases, with 14 bases remaining between them. The CDR3 is 14 amino acids. The CDR3 reads CASSAPSRGTEAFF. CDR3 nucleotide sequence: TGTGCCAGCAGCGCTCCCAGTCGGGGCACTGAAGCTTTCTTT.

The rearrangement uses TRBV11-2 and TRBJ2-1, with D hard to call. Per the germline V gene, CDR1 is SGHAT and CDR2 is FQNNGV. The CDR3 is 15 amino acids. V was cut by 1 base and J by 2 bases, with 9 bases left in between. The CDR3: CASSLGRGPYNEQFF. The DNA for the CDR3 is TGTGCCAGCAGCTTAGGGAGAGGCCCCTACAATGAGCAGTTCTTC.

The chain has TRBV5-1 and TRBJ2-7; TRBD1 matches 8 bases. With 2 bases clipped from V and 5 bases from J, the junction kept 6 bases outside the gene matches. Germline loops: CDR1 SGHRS, CDR2 YFSETQ. There are 14 residues in the CDR3. As DNA, the CDR3 is TGCGCCAGCAGCTTCGCAGGGGGCGTCGACGAGCAGTACTTC. It translates to CASSFAGGVDEQYF.

Within the sample, this clonotype is hyperexpanded (1% or more). The rearrangement links TRBV5-1 to TRBJ2-7; possibly TRBD1 or TRBD2 for D (5 bases each). V lost 4 bases to trimming and J lost 0 bases, with 14 bases between them. Germline V gene lookup returns CDR1 SGHRS and CDR2 YFSETQ. This CDR3 contains 15 residues. The CDR3 spells CASSELRGSSYEQYF. CDR3 nucleotides: TGCGCCAGCAGCGAACTTCGGGGCAGCTCCTACGAGCAGTACTTC. The full variable domain, its missing parts supplied by reference TRBV5-1 and TRBJ2-7, is KAGVTQTPRYLIKTRGQQVTLSCSPISGHRSVSWYQQTPGQGLQFLFEYFSETQRNKGNFPGRFSGRQFSNSRSEMNVSTLELGDSALYLCASSELRGSSYEQYFGPGTRLTVT.

The chain has TRBV9 and TRBJ1-6; D gene uncertain. Trimming pared 4 bases from V and 0 bases from J, leaving 11 bases between. The CDR3 spans 16 residues. Germline assignment: CDR1 SGDLS and CDR2 YYNGEE. CDR3 sequence: CASSPTLSSYNSPLHF. CDR3 sequence (DNA): TGTGCCAGCAGCCCGACTCTTAGCTCCTATAATTCACCCCTCCACTTT.